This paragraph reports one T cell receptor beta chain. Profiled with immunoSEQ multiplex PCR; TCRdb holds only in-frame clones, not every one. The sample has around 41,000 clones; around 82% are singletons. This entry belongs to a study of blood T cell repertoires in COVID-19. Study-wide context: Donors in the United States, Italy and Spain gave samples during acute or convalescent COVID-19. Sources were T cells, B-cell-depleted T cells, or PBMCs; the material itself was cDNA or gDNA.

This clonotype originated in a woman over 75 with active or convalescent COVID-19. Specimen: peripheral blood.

The DNA of the CDR3 is TGTGCCAGCAGCTACGGACAGTACAATGAGCAGTTCTTC. It is translated as CASSYGQYNEQFF. V usage is TRBV7-9 and J usage is TRBJ2-1; the D gene is possibly TRBD1 (6 bases). V lost 4 bases, J lost 4 bases, and 8 bases lay in between. The CDR3 runs 13 residues. Germline V gene sequence: CDR1 SEHNR, CDR2 FQNEAQ (reference sequence).